The present entry profiles one T cell receptor beta chain with its context. The antigen this receptor binds is unknown. No quality values exist for individual bases; no much larger clone is one base distant. Samples from volunteer blood donors who had recovered from COVID-19 were contributed by a second Seattle source. Each collaborating institution followed its own protocols to collect whole blood in K2EDTA tubes. For TCRbeta analysis, collaborators shipped samples as frozen whole blood, isolated PBMCs, or DNA extracted from either of those sample types. The CDR3 numbers 12 residues from cysteine through phenylalanine. The entry retains the CDR3 DNA only, 36 bases that are in frame from base 1. CDR1 and CDR2 (SGHNT, YYREEE) derive from the germline V gene (reference sequence). V sheds 6 bases and J sheds 4 bases, leaving 10 bases between their ends. The record originates from a study of blood T cell repertoires in COVID-19 (dated by TCRdb to 2019 to 2021). In terms of the full investigation: The collaborator samples originated in the United States, Italy and Spain and spanned the acute and convalescent phases of COVID-19. Where available, HLA class I and class II types were obtained from metadata supplied by the sample provider rather than from assay-based typing. Nearly every sample came with metadata listing a de-identified subject ID, COVID-19 status, age in years and sex. The samples were drawn from the first 160 participants of the ongoing ImmuneRACE study and from 950 to 1,500 subjects provided by 6 global collaborators. A freely available public database, intended as a resource for researchers studying the immune response to SARS-CoV-2, is where the repertoires were released. The prospective study material was composed of cDNA or gDNA derived from T cells, B-cell-depleted T cells, or PBMCs. The dataset comprised deeply sampled blood TCRbeta repertoires from subjects exposed to, actively infected with, or recovered from COVID-19.

Here is what the overall study found, with its caveats: The quantity of clinical and demographic metadata differed by source and by participant and was supplied without curation.

The immunoSEQ Assay, a bias-controlled multiplex PCR, was used to amplify TCRbeta CDR3 regions from genomic DNA. Per the source publication's procedure: The number of nucleated cells in each sample was estimated by amplification of reference gene primers within the assay. To quantify the absolute abundance of each unique TCRbeta CDR3 rearrangement, sequence reads were collapsed and filtered. For each sample, productive Simpson clonality was calculated as the square root of Simpson's diversity index across productive rearrangements. In its TCRdb copy, this immuneACCESS table keeps in-frame sequences only and misses some clones. Where compared with another copy, unresolved V genes explain less than half of these, and the others have no known cause. That table gives V, J and clone size, and the DNA gave D and trimming. This sample gives approximately 240,000 clones in total; around 81% of them show up just once. The top ten constitute roughly 3% of the sample.

Sequences were obtained from peripheral blood. This TCR was recovered from a woman in her twenties or thirties who had recovered from COVID-19. This receptor chain uses TRBV5-4 and TRBJ2-5; TRBD2 is possibly the D segment (6 matching bases). The bases are TGTGCCAGCACCGGGGGTTCAGAGACCCAGTACTTC. It specifies CASTGGSETQYF.